This T cell receptor beta chain comes out of a study of blood T cell repertoires in COVID-19. V shed 5 bases and J 5 bases; nucleotides not matched to a gene: 9. CDR3 length equals 15 residues. Per germline, CDR1 SGHAT and CDR2 FQNNGV. The table came from immunoSEQ multiplex PCR; TCRdb's copy has only in-frame clones and leaves some out. This table has fewer than 300,000 clones, 86% appearing once. The specimen was peripheral blood. The sequence derives from a middle-aged man who had recovered from COVID-19. The V call is TRBV11-2, the J call TRBJ2-1; TRBD2 matches at 7 bases. Here the CDR3 DNA reads TGTGCCAGCAGCACCTCAGCGGGACTTAACAATGAGCAGTTCTTC. Translating it yields CASSTSAGLNNEQFF.